Here is one T cell receptor (beta chain) with its context. In the study's own analysis: Reference gene primer amplification yielded estimated nucleated cell counts. Clones were sequenced by immunoSEQ multiplex PCR, and TCRdb holds only the in-frame ones, with some missing. The D gene and trimming were derived from the DNA, and the V and J assignments and clone size from that table. In the table there are 350,000 to 450,000 clones, approximately 90% of which are singletons. The data belong to a study of blood T cell repertoires in COVID-19. Looking at the study overall: Samples came from the United States, Italy and Spain, spanning acute and convalescent COVID-19.

In terms of age and location, participants ranged from roughly 18 to 90 years and lived in about two dozen US areas. Recovered Cohort 3 donors showed two negative PCRs, clearance, or symptom resolution. Between the trimmed V and J ends, which lost 5 bases and 2 bases, there was a span of 7 bases. This CDR3 contains 12 residues. V is TRBV12-3 or TRBV12-4 and J is TRBJ2-7; D perhaps matches TRBD2 (5 bases). This clonotype originated in a man between 25 and 39 years old who had recovered from COVID-19. The sequenced sample was PBMCs or T cells enriched from blood (not recorded which). The CDR3: CASSLGAYEQYF. The CDR3, as DNA: TGTGCCAGCAGTCTCGGGGCCTACGAGCAGTACTTC.